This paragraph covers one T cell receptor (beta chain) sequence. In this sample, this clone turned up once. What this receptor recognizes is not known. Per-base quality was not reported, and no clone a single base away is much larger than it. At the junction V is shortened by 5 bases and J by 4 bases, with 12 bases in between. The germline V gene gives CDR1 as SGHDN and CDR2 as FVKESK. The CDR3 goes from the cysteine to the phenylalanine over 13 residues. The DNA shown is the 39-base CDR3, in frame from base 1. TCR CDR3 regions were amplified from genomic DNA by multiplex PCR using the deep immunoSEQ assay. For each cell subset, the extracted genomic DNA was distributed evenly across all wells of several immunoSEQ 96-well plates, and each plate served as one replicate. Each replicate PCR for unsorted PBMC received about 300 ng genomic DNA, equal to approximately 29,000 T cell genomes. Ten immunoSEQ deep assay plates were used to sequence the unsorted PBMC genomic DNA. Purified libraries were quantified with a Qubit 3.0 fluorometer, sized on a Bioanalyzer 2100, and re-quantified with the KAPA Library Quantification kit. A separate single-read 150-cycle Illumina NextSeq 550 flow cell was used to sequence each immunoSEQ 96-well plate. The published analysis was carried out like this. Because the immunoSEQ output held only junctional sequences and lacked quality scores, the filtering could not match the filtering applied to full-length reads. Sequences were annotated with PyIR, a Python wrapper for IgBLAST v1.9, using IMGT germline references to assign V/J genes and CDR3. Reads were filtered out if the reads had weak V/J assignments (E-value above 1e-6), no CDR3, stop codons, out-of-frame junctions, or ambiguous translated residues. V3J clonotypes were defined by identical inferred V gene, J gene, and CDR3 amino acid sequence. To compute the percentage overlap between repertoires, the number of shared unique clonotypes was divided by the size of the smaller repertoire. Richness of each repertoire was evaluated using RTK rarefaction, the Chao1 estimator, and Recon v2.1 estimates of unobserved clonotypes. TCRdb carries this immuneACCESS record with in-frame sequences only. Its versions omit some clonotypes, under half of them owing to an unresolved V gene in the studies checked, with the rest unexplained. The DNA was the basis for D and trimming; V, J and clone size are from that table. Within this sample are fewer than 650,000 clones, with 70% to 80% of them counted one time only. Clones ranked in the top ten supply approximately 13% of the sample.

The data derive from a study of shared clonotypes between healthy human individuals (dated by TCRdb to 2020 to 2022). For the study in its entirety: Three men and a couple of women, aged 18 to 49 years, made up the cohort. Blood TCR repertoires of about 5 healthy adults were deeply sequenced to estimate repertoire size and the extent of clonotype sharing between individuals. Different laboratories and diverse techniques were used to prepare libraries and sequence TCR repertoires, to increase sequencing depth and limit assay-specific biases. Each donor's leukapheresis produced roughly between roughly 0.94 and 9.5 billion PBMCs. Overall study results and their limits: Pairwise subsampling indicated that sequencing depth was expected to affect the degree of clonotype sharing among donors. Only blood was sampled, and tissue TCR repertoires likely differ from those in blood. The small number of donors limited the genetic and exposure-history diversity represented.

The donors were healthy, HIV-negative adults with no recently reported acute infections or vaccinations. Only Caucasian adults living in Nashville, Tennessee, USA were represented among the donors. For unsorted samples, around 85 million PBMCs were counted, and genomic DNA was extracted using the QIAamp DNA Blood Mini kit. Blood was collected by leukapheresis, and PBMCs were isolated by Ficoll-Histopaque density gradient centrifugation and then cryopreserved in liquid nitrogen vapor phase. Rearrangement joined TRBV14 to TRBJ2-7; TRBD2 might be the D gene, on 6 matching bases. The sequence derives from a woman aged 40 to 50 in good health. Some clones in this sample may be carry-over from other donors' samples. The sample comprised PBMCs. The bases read TGTGCCAGCAGCACGGGGGTAGTATACGAGCAGTACTTC. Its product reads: CASSTGVVYEQYF.